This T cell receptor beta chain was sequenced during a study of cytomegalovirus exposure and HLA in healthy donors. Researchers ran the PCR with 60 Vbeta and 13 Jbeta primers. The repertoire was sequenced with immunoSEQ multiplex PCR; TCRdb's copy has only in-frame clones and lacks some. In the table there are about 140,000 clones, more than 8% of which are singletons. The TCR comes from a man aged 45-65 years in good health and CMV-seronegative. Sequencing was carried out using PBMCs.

The CDR3 loop is CASSGKYGTSDETQYF. CDR3 nucleotides: TGTGCCAGCAGTGGGAAATACGGGACTAGCGATGAGACCCAGTACTTC. The chain links TRBV25-1 to TRBJ2-5; 10 bases agree with TRBD2. Germline lookup yields CDR1 MGHDK and CDR2 SYGVNS. Losses at the gene ends were 4 bases for V and 5 bases for J; bases not matched to a gene: 10. This CDR3 spans 16 amino acids.